By share, the clone carrying this T cell receptor (beta chain) counts as medium-sized. The data originate from a study of human T cells and chemical hapten exposure. Trimming at V came to 5 bases and at J to 3 bases, leaving 1 base not matched to a gene. The CDR3 sequence is 12 residues long. Germline CDR1 and CDR2: SQVTM and ANQGSEA. Noted time point: patch test 1, 2 weeks after DPC sensitization. The treatment is: therapeutic diphenylcyclopropenone sensitization with weekly scalp DPC. MiXCR, run by TCRdb on the RACE reads, gives a single entry per CDR3 protein. The table lists approximately 49,000 distinct CDR3 sequences, approximately 9.1% of them singletons.

Sequenced here: whole blood, sampled in connection with sensitization to the hapten diphenylcyclopropenone (DPC). V usage is TRBV29-1 and J usage is TRBJ2-3; 8 bases are shared with TRBD1. The TCR originated in a woman aged 45-65 years with alopecia areata. Some clones in this sample may be carry-over from other donors' samples. The CDR3 sequence is CSVRDRTDTQYF. The CDR3 DNA reads as TGCAGCGTTAGGGACAGGACAGATACGCAGTATTTT.